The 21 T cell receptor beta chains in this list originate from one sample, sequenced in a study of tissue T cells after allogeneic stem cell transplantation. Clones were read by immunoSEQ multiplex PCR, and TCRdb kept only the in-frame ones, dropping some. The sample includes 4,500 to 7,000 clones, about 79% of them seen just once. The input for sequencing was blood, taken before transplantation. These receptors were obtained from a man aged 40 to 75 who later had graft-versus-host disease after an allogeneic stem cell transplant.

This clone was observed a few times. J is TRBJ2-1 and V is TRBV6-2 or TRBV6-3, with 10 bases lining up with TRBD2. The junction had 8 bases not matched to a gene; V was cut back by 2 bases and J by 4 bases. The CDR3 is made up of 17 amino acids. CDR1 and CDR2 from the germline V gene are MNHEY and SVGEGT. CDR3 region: CASSYGRAGGKYNEQFF. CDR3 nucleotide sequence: TGTGCCAGCAGTTACGGTAGAGCGGGAGGGAAATACAATGAGCAGTTCTTC.

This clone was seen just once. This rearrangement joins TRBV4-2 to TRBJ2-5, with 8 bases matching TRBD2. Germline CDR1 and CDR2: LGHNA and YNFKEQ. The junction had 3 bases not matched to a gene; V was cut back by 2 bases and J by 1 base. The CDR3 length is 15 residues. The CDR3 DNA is TGTGCCAGCAGCCAAAAGCGGGGGACCCAAGAGACCCAGTACTTC. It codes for CASSQKRGTQETQYF.

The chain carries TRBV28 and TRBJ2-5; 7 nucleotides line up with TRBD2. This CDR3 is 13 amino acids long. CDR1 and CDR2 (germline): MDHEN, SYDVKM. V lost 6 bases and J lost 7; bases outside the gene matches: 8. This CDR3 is CASSSLAATTQYF. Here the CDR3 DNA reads TGTGCCAGCAGCTCGCTAGCGGCAACGACCCAGTACTTC. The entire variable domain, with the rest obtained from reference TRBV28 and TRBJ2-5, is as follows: DVKVTQSSRYLVKRTGEKVFLECVQDMDHENMFWYRQDPGLGLRLIYFSYDVKMKEKGDIPEGYSVSREKKERFSLILESASTNQTSMYLCASSSLAATTQYFGPGTRLLVL.

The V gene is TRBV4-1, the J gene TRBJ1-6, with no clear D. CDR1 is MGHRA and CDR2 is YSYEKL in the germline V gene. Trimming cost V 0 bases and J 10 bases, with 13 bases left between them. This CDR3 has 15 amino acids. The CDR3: CASSQDIPFGSPLHF. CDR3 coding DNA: TGCGCCAGCAGCCAAGATATCCCGTTTGGGTCACCCCTCCACTTT.

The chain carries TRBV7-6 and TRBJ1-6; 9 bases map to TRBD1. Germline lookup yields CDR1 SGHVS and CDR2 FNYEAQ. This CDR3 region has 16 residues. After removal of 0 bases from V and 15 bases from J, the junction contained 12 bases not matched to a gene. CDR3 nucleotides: TGTGCCAGCAGCTTAGCAGCAGGACAGGGGCCTTCGGTCCTCCACTTT. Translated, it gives CASSLAAGQGPSVLHF. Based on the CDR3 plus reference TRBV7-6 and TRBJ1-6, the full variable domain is GAGVSQSPRYKVTKRGQDVALRCDPISGHVSLYWYRQALGQGPEFLTYFNYEAQQDKSGLPNDRFSAERPEGSISTLTIQRTEQRDSAMYRCASSLAAGQGPSVLHFGNGTRLTVT.

The CDR3: CAWSADTEAFF. DNA of the CDR3: TGTGCCTGGAGTGCGGACACTGAAGCTTTCTTT. The genes are TRBV30 and TRBJ1-1; no firm D call. Trimming pared 1 base from V and 3 bases from J, leaving 3 bases between. The CDR3 consists of 11 residues. Germline V gives CDR1 GTSNPN, CDR2 SVGIG (reference sequence).

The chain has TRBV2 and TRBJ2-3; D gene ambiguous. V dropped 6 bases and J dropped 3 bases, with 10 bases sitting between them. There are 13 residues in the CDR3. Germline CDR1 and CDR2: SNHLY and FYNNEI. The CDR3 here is CASRTRPTDTQYF. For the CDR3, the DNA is TGTGCCAGCAGAACCCGACCGACAGATACGCAGTATTTT.

The CDR3 DNA reads as TGCGCCAGCAGCATTGGAAATACAGGCGGCCGGGAGCAGTACTTC. Translating it yields CASSIGNTGGREQYF. J is TRBJ2-7 and V is TRBV5-1; tentative D call: TRBD1 (5 bases). This CDR3 spans 15 amino acids. Trimming left V 4 bases short and J 7 bases short, with 21 bases between. Germline values: CDR1 SGHRS, CDR2 YFSETQ.

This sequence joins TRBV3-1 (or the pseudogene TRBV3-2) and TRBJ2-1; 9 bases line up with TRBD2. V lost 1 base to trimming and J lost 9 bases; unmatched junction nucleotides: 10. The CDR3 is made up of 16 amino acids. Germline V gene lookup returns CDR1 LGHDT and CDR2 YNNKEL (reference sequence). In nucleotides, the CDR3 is TGTGCCAGCAGCCAAGGGACTAGCGATGCCCCGGGTGAGCAGTTCTTC. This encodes CASSQGTSDAPGEQFF.

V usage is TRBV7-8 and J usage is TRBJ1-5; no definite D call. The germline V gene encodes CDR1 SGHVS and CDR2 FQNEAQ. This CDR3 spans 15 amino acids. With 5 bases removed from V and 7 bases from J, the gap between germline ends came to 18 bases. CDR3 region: CASSPIDLLVQPQHF. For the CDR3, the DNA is TGTGCCAGCAGCCCGATTGATCTACTGGTCCAGCCCCAGCATTTT.

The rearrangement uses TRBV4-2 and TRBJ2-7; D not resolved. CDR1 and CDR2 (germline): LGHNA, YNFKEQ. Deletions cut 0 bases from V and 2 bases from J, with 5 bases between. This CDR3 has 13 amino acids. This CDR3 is CASSQDTAYEQYF. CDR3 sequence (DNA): TGTGCCAGCAGCCAAGATACAGCCTACGAGCAGTACTTC.

CDR3 in amino acids: CASISYKSRELFF. The CDR3 bases are TGTGCCAGCATATCTTACAAGAGCAGGGAGCTGTTTTTT. The chain recombines TRBV7-9 with TRBJ2-2, with unresolved D. Germline CDR1 reads SEHNR; CDR2 reads FQNEAQ (reference sequence). The CDR3 covers 13 residues. The germline V and J ends were trimmed by 7 bases and 9 bases, with 15 bases remaining between them.

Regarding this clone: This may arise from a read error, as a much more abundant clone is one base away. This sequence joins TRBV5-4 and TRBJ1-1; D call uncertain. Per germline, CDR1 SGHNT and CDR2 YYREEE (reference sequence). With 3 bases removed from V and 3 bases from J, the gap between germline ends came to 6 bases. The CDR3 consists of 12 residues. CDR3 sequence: CASSWGDTEAFF. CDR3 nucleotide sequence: TGTGCCAGCAGCTGGGGAGACACTGAAGCTTTCTTT.

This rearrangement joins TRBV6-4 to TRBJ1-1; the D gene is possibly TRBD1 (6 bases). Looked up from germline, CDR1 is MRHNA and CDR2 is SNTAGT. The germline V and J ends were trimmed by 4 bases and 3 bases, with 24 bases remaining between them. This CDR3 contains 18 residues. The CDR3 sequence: CASSAQPTGGEKDTEAFF. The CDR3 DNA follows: TGTGCCAGCAGTGCCCAACCGACAGGTGGGGAAAAGGACACTGAAGCTTTCTTT.

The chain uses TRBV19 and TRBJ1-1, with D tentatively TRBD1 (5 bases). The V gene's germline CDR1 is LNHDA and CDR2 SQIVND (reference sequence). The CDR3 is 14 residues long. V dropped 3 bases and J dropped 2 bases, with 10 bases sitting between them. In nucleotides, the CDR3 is TGTGCCAGTAGTATGGGACGGTCAAACACTGAAGCTTTCTTT. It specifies CASSMGRSNTEAFF. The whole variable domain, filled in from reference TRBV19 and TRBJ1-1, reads DGGITQSPKYLFRKEGQNVTLSCEQNLNHDAMYWYRQDPGQGLRLIYYSQIVNDFQKGDIAEGYSVSREKKESFPLTVTSAQKNPTAFYLCASSMGRSNTEAFFGQGTRLTVV.

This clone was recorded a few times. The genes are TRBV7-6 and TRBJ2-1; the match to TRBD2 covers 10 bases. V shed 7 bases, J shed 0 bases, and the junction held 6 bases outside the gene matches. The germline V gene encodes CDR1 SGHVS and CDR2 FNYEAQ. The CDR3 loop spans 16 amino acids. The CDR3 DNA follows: TGTGCCAGCAATAGCGGGGGGCTAAGCTCCTACAATGAGCAGTTCTTC. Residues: CASNSGGLSSYNEQFF. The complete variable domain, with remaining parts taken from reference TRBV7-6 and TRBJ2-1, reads GAGVSQSPRYKVTKRGQDVALRCDPISGHVSLYWYRQALGQGPEFLTYFNYEAQQDKSGLPNDRFSAERPEGSISTLTIQRTEQRDSAMYRCASNSGGLSSYNEQFFGPGTRLTVL.

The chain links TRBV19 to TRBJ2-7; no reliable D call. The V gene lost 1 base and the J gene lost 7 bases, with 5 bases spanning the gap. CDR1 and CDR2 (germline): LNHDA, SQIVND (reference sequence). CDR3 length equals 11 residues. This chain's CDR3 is CASSIGREQYF. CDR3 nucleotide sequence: TGTGCCAGTAGTATAGGCCGGGAGCAGTACTTC. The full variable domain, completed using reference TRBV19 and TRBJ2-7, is DGGITQSPKYLFRKEGQNVTLSCEQNLNHDAMYWYRQDPGQGLRLIYYSQIVNDFQKGDIAEGYSVSREKKESFPLTVTSAQKNPTAFYLCASSIGREQYFGPGTRLTVT.

CDR3 in amino acids: CASSYSGGGEQYF. For the CDR3, the DNA is TGTGCCAGCAGTTACTCTGGCGGGGGGGAGCAGTACTTC. The gene calls are TRBV6-5 and TRBJ2-7, with 8 nucleotides matching TRBD2. This CDR3 has 13 amino acids. Germline V gene data show CDR1 as MNHEY and CDR2 as SVGAGI. V lost 0 bases and J lost 7; bases outside the gene matches: 2.

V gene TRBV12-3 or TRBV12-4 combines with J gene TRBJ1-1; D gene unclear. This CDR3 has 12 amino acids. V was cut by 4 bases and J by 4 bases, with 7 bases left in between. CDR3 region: CASSSVGTEAFF. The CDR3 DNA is TGTGCCAGCAGTTCAGTAGGCACTGAAGCTTTCTTT.

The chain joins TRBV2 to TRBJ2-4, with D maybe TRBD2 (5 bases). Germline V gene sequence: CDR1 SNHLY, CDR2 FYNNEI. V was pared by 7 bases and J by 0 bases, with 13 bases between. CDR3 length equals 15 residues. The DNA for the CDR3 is TGTGCCAGCACCGAGGGTCCGGCAGCCAAAAACATTCAGTACTTC. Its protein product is CASTEGPAAKNIQYF.

The CDR3 nucleotides read TGTGCCAGCAGCACCGAATGGGGTGCAGAGACCCAGTACTTC. Translation: CASSTEWGAETQYF. J is TRBJ2-5 and V is TRBV11-3; D is unresolved. Germline V gene data show CDR1 as SGHNT and CDR2 as YENEEA. The CDR3 is made up of 14 amino acids. V was cut by 5 bases and J by 4 bases, with 14 bases left in between.